These 16 T cell receptor beta chains came from one sample sequenced in a study of neurological immune-mediated disorders. TCRdb processed the 5' RACE reads anew with MiXCR; each CDR3 protein has one entry. The sample holds tens of thousands of distinct CDR3 sequences, about 5.8% seen once. What was sequenced was CD4+ T cells from blood. All receptors come from a woman under 30 with multiple sclerosis.

This clonotype was counted many times. The gene calls are TRBV3-1 and TRBJ2-3; D may be TRBD2 (7 bases). Germline V lookup: CDR1 LGHDT, CDR2 YNNKEL (reference sequence). The CDR3 extends over 16 amino acids. Trimming removed 4 bases at V and 1 base at J, with 15 bases between. The DNA for the CDR3 is TGTGCCAGCAGCCTTTGGGGGGGCGGCCGCACAGATACGCAGTATTTT. Translation gives CASSLWGGGRTDTQYF.

This clonotype was observed many times. V and J are TRBV6-5 and TRBJ1-1, with no clear D. Germline V gene data show CDR1 as MNHEY and CDR2 as SVGAGI. There are 14 residues in the CDR3. V was clipped by 4 bases and J by 1 base, with 10 bases between them. In DNA form, the CDR3 reads TGTGCCAGCAGTTTTACGCAGCAGAACACTGAAGCTTTCTTT. It specifies CASSFTQQNTEAFF.

This clonotype was seen many times. The chain recombines TRBV11-3 with TRBJ2-1; TRBD2 agrees at 9 bases. CDR3 length equals 16 residues. Germline V lookup: CDR1 SGHNT, CDR2 YENEEA. V dropped 5 bases and J dropped 4; count of bases not matched to a gene: 9. The chain's CDR3 is CASSHILAGPYNEQFF. The CDR3 DNA reads TGTGCCAGCAGCCATATACTAGCGGGTCCGTACAATGAGCAGTTCTTC.

This clonotype was seen ten or more times. The junction departs from the called germline gene at one end, perhaps through a read error. The rearrangement uses TRBV6-2 or TRBV6-3 and TRBJ2-2, with no clear D. The CDR3 has 14 residues. CDR1 and CDR2 (germline): MNHEY, SVGEGT. The CDR3, as DNA: TGTGCCAGCAATTACCGAAGACGGCTTTTAGAGCTGTTTTTT. It yields the protein CASNYRRRLLELFF.

This clonotype was recorded many times. The chain recombines TRBV15 with TRBJ1-2, with a possible D match to TRBD1 (6 bases). CDR3 length: 13 residues. Trimming shortened V by 9 bases and J by 1 base, and 12 bases separated the two germline ends. Germline V gene sequence: CDR1 LNHNV, CDR2 YYDKDF (reference sequence). CDR3 bases: TGTGCCACTAACCCGGGACATAACTATGGCTACACCTTC. Translating it yields CATNPGHNYGYTF.

This clonotype was seen at least ten times. The chain combines TRBV5-1 with TRBJ2-3; TRBD1 matches at 10 bases. From germline, CDR1 is SGHRS and CDR2 YFSETQ. This CDR3 region has 14 residues. V was clipped by 4 bases and J by 3 bases; unmatched bases: 2. Here the CDR3 reads CASSGDRGTDTQYF. The CDR3, as DNA: TGCGCCAGCAGCGGGGACAGGGGAACAGATACGCAGTATTTT.

This clonotype has at least ten counts. J is TRBJ1-1 and V is TRBV7-8; D remains unclear. CDR1 is SGHVS, CDR2 FQNEAQ, per germline. V was clipped by 1 base and J by 1 base, with 13 bases between them. The CDR3 is 16 amino acids. CDR3 sequence (DNA): TGTGCCAGCAGCTTAGGGGGAAGCCGGGGGAACACTGAAGCTTTCTTT. Translated: CASSLGGSRGNTEAFF.

This clonotype was picked up many times. V usage is TRBV5-8 and J usage is TRBJ1-2, with TRBD1 matching over 7 bases. J lost 3 bases, V lost 4 bases, and 18 bases had no gene match. Per germline, CDR1 SGHTS and CDR2 YDEGEE. This CDR3 is built from 18 residues. The CDR3, as DNA: TGTGCCAGCAGCCCGGAGGGGATACAGGGGTGGACTCACTATGGCTACACCTTC. Its protein product is CASSPEGIQGWTHYGYTF.

This clonotype has a count of ten or more. This chain connects TRBV7-2 to TRBJ2-2; D ambiguous. The V end lost 5 bases, the J end lost 2 bases, and 18 bases lay between the germline ends. Looked up from germline, CDR1 is SGHTA and CDR2 is FQGNSA. The CDR3 covers 17 residues. The CDR3 sequence: CASSPRQTTPNTGELFF. CDR3 DNA: TGTGCCAGCAGCCCCCGGCAGACGACTCCCAACACCGGGGAGCTGTTTTTT.

This clonotype was detected ten times or more. This chain links TRBV5-1 with TRBJ1-1; 8 nucleotides align to TRBD1. Per germline, CDR1 SGHRS and CDR2 YFSETQ. After removal of 1 base from V and 4 bases from J, the junction contained 3 bases not matched to a gene. There are 14 residues in the CDR3. CDR3 sequence (DNA): TGCGCCAGCAGCTTGCAGGGGGCAAGCACTGAAGCTTTCTTT. Translated: CASSLQGASTEAFF.

This clonotype was seen repeatedly, ten times or more. V gene TRBV6-5 combines with J gene TRBJ2-3; 10 bases map to TRBD1. The CDR3 runs to 16 residues. V lost 4 bases, J lost 3 bases, and 7 bases stayed unmatched. Looked up from germline, CDR1 is MNHEY and CDR2 is SVGAGI. CDR3 residues: CASSFSGQGGTDTQYF. CDR3 in DNA: TGTGCCAGCAGTTTCTCTGGACAGGGGGGAACAGATACGCAGTATTTT.

The V gene is TRBV5-6, the J gene TRBJ2-1; 8 nucleotides line up with TRBD1. J was trimmed by 2 bases and V by 4 bases; bases with no gene match: 5. The CDR3 totals 15 residues. CDR1 SGHDT and CDR2 YYEEEE come from the germline V gene. CDR3 loop: CASSIGTGPYNEQFF. The CDR3 DNA reads as TGTGCCAGCAGCATAGGGACAGGTCCCTACAATGAGCAGTTCTTC.

At least ten counts were recorded for this clonotype. This sequence joins TRBV5-1 and TRBJ1-5, with 7 bases identical to TRBD1. CDR1 and CDR2 from the germline V gene are SGHRS and YFSETQ. CDR3 length: 15 amino acids. J was trimmed by 9 bases and V by 0 bases; bases with no gene match: 9. The CDR3 is CASSLGDSEEWPQHF. CDR3 nucleotides: TGCGCCAGCAGCTTGGGGGACAGCGAAGAGTGGCCCCAGCATTTT.

This clonotype was seen at least ten times. This sequence joins TRBV10-3 and TRBJ2-4; D may match TRBD1 or TRBD2 (7 bases each). The CDR3 runs 19 residues. Looked up from germline, CDR1 is ENHRY and CDR2 is SYGVKD. Between the trimmed V and J ends, which lost 2 bases and 3 bases, there was a span of 23 bases. CDR3: CAISETRAGGETYKNIQYF. CDR3 sequence (DNA): TGTGCCATCAGTGAGACGCGGGCAGGGGGGGAAACCTACAAAAACATTCAGTACTTC.

This clonotype appeared many times. In nucleotides, the CDR3 is TGTGCCAGCAGCTTTCGCCGGGGCGGGTCAACTCGACAGTTCTTC. It yields the protein CASSFRRGGSTRQFF. The genes are TRBV7-2 and TRBJ2-1, with D perhaps given as TRBD1 or TRBD2 (5 bases each). Deletions cut 3 bases from V and 13 bases from J, with 22 bases between. The germline CDR1 and CDR2 sequences are SGHTA and FQGNSA. The CDR3 contains 15 residues.

This clonotype has just a few counts. V is TRBV6-4 and J is TRBJ2-2; D possibly corresponds to TRBD1 (5 bases). The V gene's germline CDR1 is MRHNA and CDR2 SNTAGT. The V end lost 4 bases, the J end lost 2 bases, and 5 bases lay between the germline ends. This CDR3 has 13 amino acids. In nucleotides, the CDR3 is TGTGCCAGCAGTGGGACAAACACCGGGGAGCTGTTTTTT. Encoded protein: CASSGTNTGELFF.